Below are 27 T cell receptor beta chains sequenced from a single sample in a study of blood T cell repertoires in COVID-19. The data were produced by immunoSEQ multiplex PCR, yet TCRdb's version contains in-frame clones alone and is incomplete. The profile shows 90,000 or so clones, roughly 83% of them singletons. Material: peripheral blood. These receptor sequences come from a human donor in a cohort sampled during active COVID-19.

The rearrangement links TRBV19 to TRBJ2-4; TRBD1 agrees at 9 bases. Germline V gene sequence: CDR1 LNHDA, CDR2 SQIVND (reference sequence). V gave up 4 bases and J gave up 7 bases; unmatched junction bases: 2. This CDR3 spans 13 amino acids. CDR3 loop: CASSSDRGNIQYF. CDR3 in DNA: TGTGCCAGTAGTAGTGACAGGGGGAACATTCAGTACTTC. Full variable domain (missing parts from reference TRBV19 and TRBJ2-4): DGGITQSPKYLFRKEGQNVTLSCEQNLNHDAMYWYRQDPGQGLRLIYYSQIVNDFQKGDIAEGYSVSREKKESFPLTVTSAQKNPTAFYLCASSSDRGNIQYFGAGTRLSVL.

This chain connects TRBV19 to TRBJ1-5; 10 bases line up with TRBD1. This CDR3 is 15 amino acids long. Trimming removed 1 base from V and 7 bases from J; junction bases left unmatched: 4. Germline loops: CDR1 LNHDA, CDR2 SQIVND (reference sequence). CDR3 amino acids: CASSIVGTGDQPQHF. In DNA form, the CDR3 reads TGTGCCAGTAGTATAGTCGGGACAGGGGACCAGCCCCAGCATTTT.

The chain links TRBV5-1 to TRBJ1-1, with 7 bases matching TRBD1. The germline V gene has CDR1 SGHRS and CDR2 YFSETQ. V shed 0 bases and J 5 bases; nucleotides not matched to a gene: 10. CDR3 size: 16 residues. In DNA, the CDR3 is TGCGCCAGCAGCTTGGCCAATACAGGGGCCGGTACTGAAGCTTTCTTT. As protein: CASSLANTGAGTEAFF. The whole variable domain, remainder taken from reference TRBV5-1 and TRBJ1-1, is KAGVTQTPRYLIKTRGQQVTLSCSPISGHRSVSWYQQTPGQGLQFLFEYFSETQRNKGNFPGRFSGRQFSNSRSEMNVSTLELGDSALYLCASSLANTGAGTEAFFGQGTRLTVV.

The rearrangement links TRBV5-1 to TRBJ2-1, with 8 positions matching TRBD2. The V and J ends lost 7 bases and 9 bases, in that order; junction bases with no gene match: 12. Per germline, CDR1 SGHRS and CDR2 YFSETQ. The CDR3 sequence is 14 residues long. CDR3 DNA sequence: TGCGCCAGCGGCTGGGGGACTAGTGTTCCTGAGCAGTTCTTC. Protein sequence: CASGWGTSVPEQFF.

The chain employs TRBV4-3 and TRBJ2-3, with D possibly TRBD1 on 5 matching bases. V shed 1 base and J shed 4 bases, with 9 bases lying between them. The length of the CDR3 is 14 residues. CDR1 and CDR2 from the germline V gene are LGHNA and YSLEER. The CDR3: CASSQGGLPDTQYF. CDR3 nucleotide sequence: TGCGCCAGCAGCCAAGGGGGCCTACCAGATACGCAGTATTTT.

The V and J genes are TRBV5-1 and TRBJ1-4; a weak D match, TRBD1 (5 bases). Germline V gene lookup returns CDR1 SGHRS and CDR2 YFSETQ. The CDR3 loop spans 15 amino acids. V was trimmed by 1 base and J by 7 bases, leaving 14 bases between them. The CDR3 bases are TGCGCCAGCAGCTTGTCAGGGCCATTAGGTGAAAAACTGTTTTTT. It codes for CASSLSGPLGEKLFF.

The rearrangement uses TRBV6-5 and TRBJ2-1; maybe TRBD2 (5 bases). Germline CDR1 and CDR2: MNHEY and SVGAGI. Trimming removed 5 bases at V and 3 bases at J, with 14 bases between. The CDR3 extends over 15 amino acids. DNA of the CDR3: TGTGCCAGCAGTCCCGGGATTGGGGACTACAATGAGCAGTTCTTC. It codes for CASSPGIGDYNEQFF.

This chain uses TRBV2 with TRBJ1-5; a possible D gene is TRBD1 (5 bases). From germline, CDR1 is SNHLY and CDR2 FYNNEI. The CDR3 contains 15 residues. The V and J ends lost 3 bases and 0 bases respectively, with 9 bases between them. CDR3 region: CASSDRAISNQPQHF. The CDR3 bases are TGTGCCAGCAGTGACAGGGCAATTAGCAATCAGCCCCAGCATTTT.

This CDR3 is CASSEGQRNQPQHF. As DNA, the CDR3 is TGTGCCAGCAGCGAGGGACAGAGAAATCAGCCCCAGCATTTT. V is TRBV2 and J is TRBJ1-5; 7 bases match TRBD1. CDR3 length: 14 residues. V shed 6 bases, J shed 4 bases, and the junction held 6 bases outside the gene matches. Germline-derived CDR1 and CDR2 are SNHLY and FYNNEI.

This chain connects TRBV4-1 to TRBJ1-2, with TRBD1 matching over 8 bases. This CDR3 spans 15 amino acids. The germline CDR1 and CDR2 sequences are MGHRA and YSYEKL. V trimming: 1 base; J trimming: 4 bases; junction bases outside the gene matches: 5. The CDR3 nucleotides read TGCGCCAGCAGCCAAGTTGGACAGGGTAGCTATGGCTACACCTTC. It specifies CASSQVGQGSYGYTF.

J is TRBJ2-7 and V is TRBV6-6; TRBD1 aligns across 7 bases. This CDR3 comprises 17 residues. V gave up 5 bases and J gave up 3 bases; unmatched junction bases: 16. Germline CDR1 and CDR2: MNHNY and SVGAGI (reference sequence). CDR3 loop: CASSRDSLWDTFYEQYF. CDR3 in DNA: TGTGCCAGCAGTCGGGACAGCCTCTGGGACACATTCTACGAGCAGTACTTC.

The genes are TRBV7-6 and TRBJ2-6; maybe TRBD1 (6 bases). Germline V gene lookup returns CDR1 SGHVS and CDR2 FNYEAQ. With 5 bases removed from V and 0 bases from J, the gap between germline ends came to 14 bases. This CDR3 contains 17 residues. This CDR3 is CASSRLTGFSGANVLTF. The CDR3, as DNA: TGTGCCAGCAGCCGCTTAACAGGGTTCTCTGGGGCCAACGTCCTGACTTTC.

The chain employs TRBV13 and TRBJ2-1; TRBD1 matches at 7 bases. Germline V lookup: CDR1 PRHDT, CDR2 FYEKMQ (reference sequence). This CDR3 spans 14 amino acids. The V gene end was trimmed by 5 bases and the J gene end by 10 bases; junction bases not matched to a gene: 11. CDR3 in DNA: TGTGCCAGCAGCACCGGGACAGAGGCAGGGGAGCAGTTCTTC. Protein: CASSTGTEAGEQFF.

The table lists this clone with a count of one. This rearrangement joins TRBV15 to TRBJ2-2; D gene unclear. V was shortened by 0 bases and J by 6 bases, with 8 bases between the two germline ends. Germline CDR1 and CDR2: LNHNV and YYDKDF (reference sequence). The CDR3 is 14 amino acids. In DNA form, the CDR3 reads TGTGCCACCAGCAGAGACCCCGCGGCCGGGGAGCTGTTTTTT. This gives the protein CATSRDPAAGELFF.

This clone was recorded once. The rearrangement links TRBV27 to TRBJ2-1; the D gene is possibly TRBD1 (6 bases). Germline V gives CDR1 MNHEY, CDR2 SMNVEV (reference sequence). Trimming left V 4 bases short and J 1 base short, with 14 bases between. The CDR3 is 16 amino acids. CDR3: CASSSLSGQSYNEQFF. The CDR3 nucleotides read TGTGCCAGCAGTTCACTTAGTGGACAGTCCTACAATGAGCAGTTCTTC.

The J gene is TRBJ2-5, the V gene TRBV15; weak D call: TRBD2 (6 bases). Germline values: CDR1 LNHNV, CDR2 YYDKDF (reference sequence). This CDR3 contains 15 residues. Trimming removed 1 base at V and 5 bases at J, with 14 bases between. The CDR3 DNA reads as TGTGCCACCAGCAGAGTTGGCGGGGAGCCGGAGACCCAGTACTTC. Its translation is CATSRVGGEPETQYF.

This clone occurred once. The chain joins TRBV7-2 to TRBJ1-1; 8 bases agree with TRBD1. The CDR3 spans 17 residues. Per germline, CDR1 SGHTA and CDR2 FQGNSA. After removal of 3 bases from V and 3 bases from J, the junction contained 12 bases not matched to a gene. The CDR3 nucleotides read TGTGCCAGCAGCTTGTCAGGGGGCGCGTTGCTTGACACTGAAGCTTTCTTT. Translated: CASSLSGGALLDTEAFF.

V usage is TRBV11-2 and J usage is TRBJ1-1; D unclear. The CDR3 covers 15 residues. Trimming removed 1 base at V and 4 bases at J, with 13 bases between. The germline CDR1 and CDR2 sequences are SGHAT and FQNNGV. The DNA for the CDR3 is TGTGCCAGCAGCTTAGGGCAGCATGGAGGCACTGAAGCTTTCTTT. It codes for CASSLGQHGGTEAFF.

This clone was seen once. V and J are TRBV6-2 or TRBV6-3 and TRBJ1-6; 9 bases match TRBD1. Germline CDR1 reads MNHEY; CDR2 reads SVGEGT. V was clipped by 6 bases and J by 0 bases; unmatched bases: 9. This CDR3 comprises 18 residues. CDR3 sequence reads: CASSPGTGPRSYNSPLHF. DNA of the CDR3: TGTGCCAGCAGCCCCGGGACAGGGCCTCGCTCCTATAATTCACCCCTCCACTTT.

This clone was detected only a few times. This rearrangement joins TRBV7-8 to TRBJ1-2; D is perhaps TRBD1 (5 bases). The CDR3 runs 13 residues. Trimming pared 5 bases from V and 4 bases from J, leaving 11 bases between. Germline lookup yields CDR1 SGHVS and CDR2 FQNEAQ. The CDR3 reads CASSAGGGYGYTF. CDR3 sequence (DNA): TGTGCCAGCAGCGCTGGGGGGGGCTATGGCTACACCTTC.

This chain connects TRBV7-8 to TRBJ1-3; D gene unclear. Germline loops: CDR1 SGHVS, CDR2 FQNEAQ. CDR3 length equals 16 residues. V was trimmed by 4 bases and J by 0 bases, leaving 13 bases between them. CDR3 residues: CASSSKRADSGNTIYF. DNA for the CDR3: TGTGCCAGCAGCTCAAAGAGGGCAGACTCTGGAAACACCATATATTTT.

V usage is TRBV27 and J usage is TRBJ1-5; D possibly corresponds to TRBD1 (6 bases). V shed 4 bases and J shed 6 bases, with 16 bases lying between them. The germline V gene encodes CDR1 MNHEY and CDR2 SMNVEV (reference sequence). This CDR3 is 15 amino acids long. The CDR3 here is CASSSQGSLGQPQHF. In DNA, the CDR3 is TGTGCCAGCAGTTCACAGGGAAGTCTTGGTCAGCCCCAGCATTTT.

CDR3 sequence: CASSMGRVYGYTF. Written as DNA, the CDR3 is TGTGCCAGCAGTATGGGGAGGGTTTATGGCTACACCTTC. The gene calls are TRBV28 and TRBJ1-2; the D is unclear. Germline V gives CDR1 MDHEN, CDR2 SYDVKM. This CDR3 is 13 amino acids long. The V end lost 5 bases, the J end lost 5 bases, and 12 bases lay between the germline ends.

J is TRBJ2-3 and V is TRBV5-5; D is perhaps TRBD1 (6 bases). This CDR3 is 16 amino acids long. With 0 bases removed from V and 4 bases from J, the gap between germline ends came to 15 bases. CDR1 and CDR2 from the germline V gene are SGHKS and YYEKEE (reference sequence). The CDR3 sequence: CASSLVGQPWADTQYF. Written as DNA, the CDR3 is TGTGCCAGCAGCTTGGTAGGACAGCCGTGGGCAGATACGCAGTATTTT.

This chain uses TRBV7-3 with TRBJ2-3, with 7 bases lining up with TRBD2. Trimming at V came to 4 bases and at J to 1 base, leaving 2 bases not matched to a gene. The CDR3 length is 14 residues. The germline V gene encodes CDR1 SGHTA and CDR2 FQGTGA. The CDR3 here is CASSSGLGTDTQYF. The CDR3 DNA follows: TGTGCCAGCAGCTCCGGACTAGGCACAGATACGCAGTATTTT.

This chain joins TRBV19 and TRBJ1-1; maybe TRBD1 (5 bases). V shed 5 bases and J shed 1 base, with 8 bases lying between them. The germline V gene has CDR1 LNHDA and CDR2 SQIVND (reference sequence). The CDR3 is 13 residues long. Here the CDR3 reads CASSLGQNTEAFF. Here the CDR3 DNA reads TGTGCCAGTAGTCTCGGACAGAACACTGAAGCTTTCTTT.

The V gene is TRBV9, the J gene TRBJ1-1; D not resolved. CDR3 size: 14 residues. V was shortened by 0 bases and J by 4 bases, with 10 bases between the two germline ends. The germline CDR1 and CDR2 sequences are SGDLS and YYNGEE. As DNA, the CDR3 is TGTGCCAGCAGCGTAGGGCCCCCGGGCACTGAAGCTTTCTTT. Its translation is CASSVGPPGTEAFF.